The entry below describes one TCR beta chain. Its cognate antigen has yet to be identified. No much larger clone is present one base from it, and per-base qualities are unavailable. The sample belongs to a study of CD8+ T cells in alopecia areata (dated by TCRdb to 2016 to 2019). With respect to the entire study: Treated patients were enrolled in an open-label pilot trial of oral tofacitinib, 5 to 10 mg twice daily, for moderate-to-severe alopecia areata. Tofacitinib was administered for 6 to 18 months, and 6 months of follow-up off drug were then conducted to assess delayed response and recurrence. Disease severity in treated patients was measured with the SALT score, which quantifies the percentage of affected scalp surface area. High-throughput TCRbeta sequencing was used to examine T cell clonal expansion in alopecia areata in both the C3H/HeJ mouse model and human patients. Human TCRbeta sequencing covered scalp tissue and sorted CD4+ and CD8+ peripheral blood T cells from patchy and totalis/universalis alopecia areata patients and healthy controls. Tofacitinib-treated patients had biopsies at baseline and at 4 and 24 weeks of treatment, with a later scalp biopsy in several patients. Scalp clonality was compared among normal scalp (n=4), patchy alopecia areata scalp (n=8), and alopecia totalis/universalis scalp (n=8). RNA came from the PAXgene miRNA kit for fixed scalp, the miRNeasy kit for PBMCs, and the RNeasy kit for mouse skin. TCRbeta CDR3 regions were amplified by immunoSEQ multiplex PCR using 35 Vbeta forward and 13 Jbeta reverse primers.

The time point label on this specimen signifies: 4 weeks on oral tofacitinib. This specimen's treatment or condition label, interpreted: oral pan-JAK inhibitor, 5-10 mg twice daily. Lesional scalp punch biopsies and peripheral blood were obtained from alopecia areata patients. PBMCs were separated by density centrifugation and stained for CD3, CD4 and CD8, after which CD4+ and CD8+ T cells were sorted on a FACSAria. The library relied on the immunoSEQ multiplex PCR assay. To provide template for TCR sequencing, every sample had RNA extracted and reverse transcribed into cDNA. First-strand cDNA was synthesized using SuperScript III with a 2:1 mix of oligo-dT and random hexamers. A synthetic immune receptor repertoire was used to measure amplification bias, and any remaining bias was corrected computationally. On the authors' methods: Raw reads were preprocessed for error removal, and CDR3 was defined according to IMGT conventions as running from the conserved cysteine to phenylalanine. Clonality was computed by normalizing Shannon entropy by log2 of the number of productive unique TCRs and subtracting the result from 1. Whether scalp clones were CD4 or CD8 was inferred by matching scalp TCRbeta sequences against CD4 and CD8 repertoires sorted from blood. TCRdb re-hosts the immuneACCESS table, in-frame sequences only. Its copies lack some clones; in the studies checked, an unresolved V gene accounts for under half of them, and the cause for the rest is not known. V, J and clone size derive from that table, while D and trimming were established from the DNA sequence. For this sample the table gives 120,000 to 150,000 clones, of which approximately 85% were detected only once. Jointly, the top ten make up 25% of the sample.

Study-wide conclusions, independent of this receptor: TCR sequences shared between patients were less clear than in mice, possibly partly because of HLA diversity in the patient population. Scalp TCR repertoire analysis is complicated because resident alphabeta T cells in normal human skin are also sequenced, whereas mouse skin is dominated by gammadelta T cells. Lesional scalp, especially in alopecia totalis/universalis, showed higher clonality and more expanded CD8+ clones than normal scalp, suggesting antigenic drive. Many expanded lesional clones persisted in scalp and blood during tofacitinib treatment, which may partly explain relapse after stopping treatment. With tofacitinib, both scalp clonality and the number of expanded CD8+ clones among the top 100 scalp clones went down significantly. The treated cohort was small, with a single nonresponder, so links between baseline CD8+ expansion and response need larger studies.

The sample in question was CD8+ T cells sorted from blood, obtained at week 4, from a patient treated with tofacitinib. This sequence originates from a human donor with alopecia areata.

For the CDR3, the sequence is CASSSGGLYEQYF. The nucleotide sequence reads as follows: TGTGCCAGCAGTTCAGGGGGGCTCTACGAGCAGTACTTC. The chain was built from TRBV6-6 and TRBJ2-7; a tentative D call is TRBD1 (7 bases match). The CDR3 runs 13 amino acids, cysteine and phenylalanine included. Only the CDR3 DNA is retained, 39 bases long and in frame from the first base. Reading the germline V gene (reference sequence) gives CDR1 MNHNY and CDR2 SVGAGI. V is reduced by 4 bases and J by 3 bases, leaving a spacing of 10 bases between them.